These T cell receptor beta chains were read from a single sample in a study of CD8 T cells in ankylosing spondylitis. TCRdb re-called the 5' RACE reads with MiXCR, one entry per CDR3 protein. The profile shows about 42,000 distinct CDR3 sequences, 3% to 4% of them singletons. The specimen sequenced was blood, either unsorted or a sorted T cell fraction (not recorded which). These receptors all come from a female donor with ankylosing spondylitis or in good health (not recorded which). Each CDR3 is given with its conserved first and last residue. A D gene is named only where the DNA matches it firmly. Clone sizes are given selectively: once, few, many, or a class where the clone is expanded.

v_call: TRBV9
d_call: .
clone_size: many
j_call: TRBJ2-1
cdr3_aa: CASSEPKDRPRYNEQFF
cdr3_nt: TGTGCCAGCAGCGAGCCTAAGGACAGACCCCGCTACAATGAGCAGTTCTTC

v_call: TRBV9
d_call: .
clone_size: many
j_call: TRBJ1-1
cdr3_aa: CASSEAPGRSTEAFF
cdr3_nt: TGTGCCAGCAGCGAGGCCCCGGGACGCAGCACTGAAGCTTTCTTT

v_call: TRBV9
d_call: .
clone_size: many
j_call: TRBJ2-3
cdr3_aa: CASSVDLSTPRTQYF
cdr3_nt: TGTGCCAGCAGCGTAGATTTATCAACTCCCCGTACGCAGTATTTT

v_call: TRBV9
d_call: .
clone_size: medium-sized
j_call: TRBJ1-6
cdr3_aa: CASSARGMNSPLHF
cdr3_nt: TGTGCCAGCAGCGCTCGGGGAATGAATTCACCCCTCCACTTT

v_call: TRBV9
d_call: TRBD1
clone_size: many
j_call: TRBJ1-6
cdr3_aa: CASSVTGTAYNSPLHF
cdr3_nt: TGTGCCAGCAGCGTGACCGGGACAGCGTATAATTCACCCCTCCACTTT

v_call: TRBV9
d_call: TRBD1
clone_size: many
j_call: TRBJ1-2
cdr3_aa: CASGPGTGKIGGYTF
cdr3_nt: TGTGCCAGCGGCCCGGGGACAGGGAAGATAGGTGGCTACACCTTC

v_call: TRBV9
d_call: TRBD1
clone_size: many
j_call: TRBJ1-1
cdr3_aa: CASSPRDRASEAFF
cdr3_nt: TGTGCCAGCAGCCCCCGGGACAGGGCATCTGAAGCTTTCTTT

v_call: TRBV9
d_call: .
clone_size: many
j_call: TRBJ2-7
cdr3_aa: CASSEGPSTSYEQYF
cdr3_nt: TGTGCCAGCAGTGAGGGACCGAGCACTTCCTACGAGCAGTACTTC

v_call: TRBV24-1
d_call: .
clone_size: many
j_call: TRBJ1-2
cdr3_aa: CATSDPAGGYTF
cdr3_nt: TGTGCCACCAGTGATCCCGCAGGGGGCTACACCTTC

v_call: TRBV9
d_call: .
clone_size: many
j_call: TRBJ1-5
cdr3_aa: CASSVSELGQPQHF
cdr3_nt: TGTGCCAGCAGCGTAAGTGAGCTCGGGCAGCCCCAGCATTTT

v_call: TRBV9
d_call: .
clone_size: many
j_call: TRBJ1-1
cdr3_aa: CASSVELGLNTEAFF
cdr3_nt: TGTGCCAGCAGCGTAGAGCTGGGATTGAACACTGAAGCTTTCTTT

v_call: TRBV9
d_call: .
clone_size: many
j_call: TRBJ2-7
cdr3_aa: CASSVSPVGSYEQYF
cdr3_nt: TGTGCCAGCAGCGTCTCCCCAGTCGGGTCCTACGAGCAGTACTTC

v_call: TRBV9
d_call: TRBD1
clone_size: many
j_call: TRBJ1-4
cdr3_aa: CASSPVRTGGTNEKLFF
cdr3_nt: TGTGCCAGCAGCCCCGTGAGGACAGGGGGAACTAATGAAAAACTGTTTTTT

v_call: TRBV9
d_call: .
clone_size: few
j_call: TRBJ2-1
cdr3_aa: CASSAPGTPNNEQFF
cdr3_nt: TGTGCCAGCAGCGCCCCCGGGACACCAAACAATGAGCAGTTCTTC

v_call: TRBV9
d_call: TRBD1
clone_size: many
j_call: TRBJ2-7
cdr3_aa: CASSPLGQGSYEQYF
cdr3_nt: TGTGCCAGCAGTCCCTTGGGACAGGGGTCATACGAGCAGTACTTC

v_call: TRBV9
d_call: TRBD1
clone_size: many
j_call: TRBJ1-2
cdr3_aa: CASSPGQGHGYTF
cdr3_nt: TGTGCCAGCAGCCCAGGACAGGGCCATGGCTACACCTTC

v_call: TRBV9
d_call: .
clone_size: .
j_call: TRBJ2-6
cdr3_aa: CASSVATNRAPGANVLTF
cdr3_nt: TGTGCCAGCAGCGTAGCGACTAACAGGGCCCCTGGGGCCAACGTCCTGACTTTC

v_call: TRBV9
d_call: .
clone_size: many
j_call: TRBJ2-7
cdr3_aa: CASSVGQDSFYEQYF
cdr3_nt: TGTGCCAGCAGCGTAGGACAGGACTCTTTCTACGAGCAGTACTTC

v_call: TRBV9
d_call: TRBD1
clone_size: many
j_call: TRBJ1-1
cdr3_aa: CASSVGAGGRTEAFF
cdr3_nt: TGTGCCAGCAGCGTAGGGGCAGGGGGCAGGACTGAAGCTTTCTTT

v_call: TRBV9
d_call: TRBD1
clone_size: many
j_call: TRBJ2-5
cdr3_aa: CASSPTGGRETQYF
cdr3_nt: TGTGCCAGCAGCCCGACAGGGGGCCGGGAGACCCAGTACTTC

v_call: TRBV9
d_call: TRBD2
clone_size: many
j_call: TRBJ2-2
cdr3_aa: CASSVASGNTGELFF
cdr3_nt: TGTGCCAGCAGCGTAGCTAGCGGCAACACCGGGGAGCTGTTTTTT

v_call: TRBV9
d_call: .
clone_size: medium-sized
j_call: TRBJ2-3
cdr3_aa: CASSVAHRDTQYF
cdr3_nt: TGTGCCAGCAGCGTAGCTCATAGGGATACGCAGTATTTT

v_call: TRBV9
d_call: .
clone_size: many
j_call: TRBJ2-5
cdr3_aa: CASSVGLSQETQYF
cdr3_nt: TGTGCCAGCAGCGTAGGGTTAAGCCAAGAGACCCAGTACTTC

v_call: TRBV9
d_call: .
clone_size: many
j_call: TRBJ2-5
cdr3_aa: CASSVSGRETQYF
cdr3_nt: TGTGCCAGCAGCGTATCGGGGCGAGAGACCCAGTACTTC

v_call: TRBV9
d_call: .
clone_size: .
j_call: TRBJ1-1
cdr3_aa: CARSVESRAEAFF
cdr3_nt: TGTGCCAGAAGCGTTGAGAGCAGAGCTGAAGCTTTCTTT

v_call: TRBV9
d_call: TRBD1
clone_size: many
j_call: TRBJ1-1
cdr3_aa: CASSHTPTGRVNTEAFF
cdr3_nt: TGTGCCAGCAGCCATACCCCGACAGGGAGGGTGAACACTGAAGCTTTCTTT

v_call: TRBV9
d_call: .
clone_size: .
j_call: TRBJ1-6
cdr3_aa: CASSEVQGGSPLHF
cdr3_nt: TGTGCCAGCAGCGAAGTACAGGGAGGCTCACCCCTCCACTTT

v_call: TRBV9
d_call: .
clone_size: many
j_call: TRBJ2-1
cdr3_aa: CASSVRLHPRDEQFF
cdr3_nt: TGTGCCAGCAGCGTAAGACTCCATCCCAGGGATGAGCAGTTCTTC

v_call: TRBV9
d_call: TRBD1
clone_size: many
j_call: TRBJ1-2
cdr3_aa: CASSRGTEYGYTF
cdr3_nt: TGTGCCAGCAGCCGTGGGACAGAATATGGCTACACCTTC

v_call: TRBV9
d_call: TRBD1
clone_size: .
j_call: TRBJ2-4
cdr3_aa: CASSVATGGLAKNIQYF
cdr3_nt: TGTGCCAGCAGCGTAGCTACAGGGGGCTTAGCCAAAAACATTCAGTACTTC

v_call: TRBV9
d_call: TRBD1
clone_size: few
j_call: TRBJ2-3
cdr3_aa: CASSLLAGGSDTQYF
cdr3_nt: TGTGCCAGCAGCCTATTGGCAGGGGGCTCCGATACGCAGTATTTT

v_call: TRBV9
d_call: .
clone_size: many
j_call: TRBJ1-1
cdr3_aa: CASSVDGWATEAFF
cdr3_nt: TGTGCCAGCAGCGTGGACGGATGGGCCACTGAAGCTTTCTTT

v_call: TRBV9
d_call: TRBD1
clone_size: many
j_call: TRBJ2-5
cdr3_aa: CASSHRQGIQETQYF
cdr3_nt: TGTGCCAGCAGCCACCGACAGGGTATTCAAGAGACCCAGTACTTC

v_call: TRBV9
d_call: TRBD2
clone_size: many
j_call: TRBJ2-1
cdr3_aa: CASSVEGTGGLLF
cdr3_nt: TGTGCCAGCAGCGTCGAGGGCACGGGGGGGTTGCTCTTC

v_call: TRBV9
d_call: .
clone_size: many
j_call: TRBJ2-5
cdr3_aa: CASSVDAEEEETQYF
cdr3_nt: TGTGCCAGCAGCGTAGACGCGGAGGAGGAAGAGACCCAGTACTTC

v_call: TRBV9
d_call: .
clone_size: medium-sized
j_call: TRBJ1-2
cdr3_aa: CASSEVSGGYGYTF
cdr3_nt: TGTGCCAGCAGCGAGGTGTCCGGCGGATATGGCTACACCTTC

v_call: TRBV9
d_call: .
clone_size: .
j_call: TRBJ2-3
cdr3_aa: CASSLERALRGDTQYF
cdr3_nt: TGTGCCAGCAGCCTGGAGCGGGCCCTACGGGGAGATACGCAGTATTTT

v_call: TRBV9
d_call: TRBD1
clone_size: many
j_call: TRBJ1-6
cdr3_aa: CASSGDRDTPLHF
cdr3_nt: TGTGCCAGCAGCGGGGACAGGGATACACCCCTCCACTTT

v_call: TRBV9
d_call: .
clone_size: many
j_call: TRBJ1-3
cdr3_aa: CASSLGENGNTIYF
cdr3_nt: TGTGCCAGCAGCCTGGGGGAGAATGGAAACACCATATATTTT

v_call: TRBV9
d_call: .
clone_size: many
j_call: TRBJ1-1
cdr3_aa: CASSPTLEMNTEAFF
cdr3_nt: TGTGCCAGCAGCCCCACCCTGGAAATGAACACTGAAGCTTTCTTT

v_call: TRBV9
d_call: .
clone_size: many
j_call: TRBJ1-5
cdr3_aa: CASSTQDTYNQPQHF
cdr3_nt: TGTGCCAGCAGCACCCAGGACACGTACAATCAGCCCCAGCATTTT

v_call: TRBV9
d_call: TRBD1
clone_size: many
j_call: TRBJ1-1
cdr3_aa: CASSVAPLQGAAEAFF
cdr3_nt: TGTGCCAGCAGCGTAGCGCCACTACAGGGGGCAGCTGAAGCTTTCTTT

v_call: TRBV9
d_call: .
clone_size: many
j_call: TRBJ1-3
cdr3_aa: CASSDRTDGNTIYF
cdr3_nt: TGTGCCAGCAGCGATCGGACGGATGGAAACACCATATATTTT

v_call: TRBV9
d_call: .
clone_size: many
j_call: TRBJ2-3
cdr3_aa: CASSASTASTDTQYF
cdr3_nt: TGTGCCAGCAGCGCCTCGACAGCTAGCACAGATACGCAGTATTTT

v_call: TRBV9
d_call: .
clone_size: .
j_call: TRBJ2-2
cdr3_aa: CASSVAQASAGELFF
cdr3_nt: TGTGCCAGCAGCGTAGCTCAGGCCAGCGCCGGGGAGCTGTTTTTT

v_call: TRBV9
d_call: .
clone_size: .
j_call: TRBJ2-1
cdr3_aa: CASSVSSRDFNEQFF
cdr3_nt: TGTGCCAGCAGCGTAAGTTCCAGGGATTTCAATGAGCAGTTCTTC

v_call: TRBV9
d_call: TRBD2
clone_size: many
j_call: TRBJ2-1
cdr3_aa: CASSPRDGGEQFF
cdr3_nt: TGTGCCAGCAGCCCCCGAGACGGGGGGGAGCAGTTCTTC

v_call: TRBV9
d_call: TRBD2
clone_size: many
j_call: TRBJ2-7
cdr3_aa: CASSPIAGSSYEQYF
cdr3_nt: TGTGCCAGCAGCCCGATAGCGGGGAGCTCCTACGAGCAGTACTTC

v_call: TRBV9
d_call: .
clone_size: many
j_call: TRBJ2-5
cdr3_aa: CASSVRVRGGETQYF
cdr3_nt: TGTGCCAGCAGCGTACGAGTCAGGGGGGGAGAGACCCAGTACTTC

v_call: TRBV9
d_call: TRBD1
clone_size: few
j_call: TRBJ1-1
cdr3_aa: CASSGSRGLTEAFF
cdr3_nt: TGTGCCAGCAGCGGTTCCAGGGGGCTCACTGAAGCTTTCTTT

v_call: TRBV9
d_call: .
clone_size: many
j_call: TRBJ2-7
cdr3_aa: CASSVAWGGPYEQYF
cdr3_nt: TGTGCCAGCAGCGTAGCCTGGGGGGGCCCCTACGAGCAGTACTTC

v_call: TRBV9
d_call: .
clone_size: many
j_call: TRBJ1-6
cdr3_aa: CASSVGGRVENSPLHF
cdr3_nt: TGTGCCAGCAGCGTAGGAGGTAGGGTAGAAAATTCACCCCTCCACTTT

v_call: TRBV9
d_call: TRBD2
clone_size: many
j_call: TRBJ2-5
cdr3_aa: CASSVGESSGGPQSQETQYF
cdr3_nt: TGTGCCAGCAGCGTAGGGGAATCTAGCGGGGGACCTCAGAGTCAAGAGACCCAGTACTTC

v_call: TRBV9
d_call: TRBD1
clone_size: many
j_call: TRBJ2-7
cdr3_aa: CASSRGQGVNEQYF
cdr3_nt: TGTGCCAGCAGCAGAGGACAGGGGGTGAACGAGCAGTACTTC

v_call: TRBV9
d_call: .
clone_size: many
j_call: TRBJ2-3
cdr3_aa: CASSVGVAIRTDTQYF
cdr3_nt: TGTGCCAGCAGCGTAGGGGTAGCCATCCGCACAGATACGCAGTATTTT

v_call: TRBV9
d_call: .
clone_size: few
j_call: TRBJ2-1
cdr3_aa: CASSAGQGSNEQFF
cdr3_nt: TGTGCCAGCAGCGCCGGCCAAGGGTCCAATGAGCAGTTCTTC

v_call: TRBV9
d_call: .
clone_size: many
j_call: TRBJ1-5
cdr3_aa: CASSVHASNQPQHF
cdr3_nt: TGTGCCAGCAGCGTACATGCAAGCAATCAGCCCCAGCATTTT